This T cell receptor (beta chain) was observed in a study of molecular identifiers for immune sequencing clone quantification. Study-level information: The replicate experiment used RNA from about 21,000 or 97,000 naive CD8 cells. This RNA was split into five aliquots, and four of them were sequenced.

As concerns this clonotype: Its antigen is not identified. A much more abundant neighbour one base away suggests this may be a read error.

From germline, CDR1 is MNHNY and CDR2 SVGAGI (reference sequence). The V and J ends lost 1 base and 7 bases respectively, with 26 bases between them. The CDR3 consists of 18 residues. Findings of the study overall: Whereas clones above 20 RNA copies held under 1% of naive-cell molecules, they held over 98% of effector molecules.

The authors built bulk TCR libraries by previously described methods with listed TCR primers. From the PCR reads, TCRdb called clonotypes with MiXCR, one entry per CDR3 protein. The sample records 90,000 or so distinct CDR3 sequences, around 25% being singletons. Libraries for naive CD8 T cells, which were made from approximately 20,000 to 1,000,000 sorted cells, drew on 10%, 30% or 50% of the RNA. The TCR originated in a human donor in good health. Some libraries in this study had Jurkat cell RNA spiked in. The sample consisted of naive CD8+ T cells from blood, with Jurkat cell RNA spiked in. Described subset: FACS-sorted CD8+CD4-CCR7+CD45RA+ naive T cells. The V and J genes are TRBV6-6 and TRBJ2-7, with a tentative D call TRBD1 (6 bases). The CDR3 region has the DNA TGTGCCAGCAGTTACTTATGGGAATTGGGACACGATTCGGGGGAGCAGTACTTC. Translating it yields CASSYLWELGHDSGEQYF.